Listed here are 15 T cell receptor beta chains from one sample, sequenced in a study of persistence of HIV-infected CD4 T cells. The stimulus was lysate of CMV-infected fibroblasts, approximately 9.7 ug/mL. CD40L/CD69 double-negative CD45RO-high memory CD4+ T cells were collected. This was the immunoSEQ version 4 assay in survey mode. The method was immunoSEQ multiplex PCR; TCRdb's version includes in-frame clones alone and lacks a portion of them. The sample yields 50,000 or so clones, about 81% seen once. For these receptors, no antigen is known. The sequences come from CD4+ T cells sorted from PBMCs after roughly 18-hour stimulation, collected from a patient who received antiretroviral therapy. Receptor source: an adult man with HIV who was CMV-seropositive.

The rearrangement uses TRBV30 and TRBJ1-6; D call uncertain. The V and J ends lost 0 bases and 5 bases respectively, with 11 bases between them. Germline values: CDR1 GTSNPN, CDR2 SVGIG (reference sequence). The length of the CDR3 is 15 residues. DNA for the CDR3: TGTGCCTGGAGTGTTTACCGGGTTGATAATTCACCCCTCCACTTT. Its protein is CAWSVYRVDNSPLHF.

The rearrangement links TRBV2 to TRBJ1-4; D is perhaps TRBD1 (5 bases). Germline CDR1 SNHLY, CDR2 FYNNEI. This CDR3 has 14 amino acids. The V and J ends lost 8 bases and 5 bases respectively, with 15 bases between them. The CDR3 region is CASDPGTGNEKLFF. Written as DNA, the CDR3 is TGTGCCAGCGACCCCGGGACGGGGAATGAAAAACTGTTTTTT.

This chain joins TRBV29-1 and TRBJ2-4; 10 bases agree with TRBD2. The CDR3 consists of 16 residues. V shed 7 bases and J 1 base; nucleotides not matched to a gene: 10. Per the germline V gene, CDR1 is SQVTM and CDR2 is ANQGSEA. The CDR3 loop is CSALEPGLAAKNIQYF. For the CDR3, the DNA is TGCAGCGCCTTAGAACCGGGACTAGCGGCCAAAAACATTCAGTACTTC.

This chain uses TRBV7-9 with TRBJ2-5; D uncertain. The CDR3 loop spans 11 amino acids. The V end lost 5 bases, the J end lost 5 bases, and 6 bases lay between the germline ends. Germline V CDR1 and CDR2: SEHNR, FQNEAQ (reference sequence). CDR3 loop: CASSPWETQYF. For the CDR3, the DNA is TGTGCCAGCAGCCCCTGGGAGACCCAGTACTTC.

The genes are TRBV18 and TRBJ2-7, with unresolved D. Germline V gene sequence: CDR1 KGHSH, CDR2 LQKENI. The V end was cut by 0 bases, the J end by 5 bases, with 11 bases between. There are 14 residues in the CDR3. The CDR3 loop is CASSPPSRSHEQYF. The CDR3 bases are TGTGCCAGCTCACCACCGAGCAGGTCCCACGAGCAGTACTTC. Full variable domain (missing parts from reference TRBV18 and TRBJ2-7): NAGVMQNPRHLVRRRGQEARLRCSPMKGHSHVYWYRQLPEEGLKFMVYLQKENIIDESGMPKERFSAEFPKEGPSILRIQQVVRGDSAAYFCASSPPSRSHEQYFGPGTRLTVT.

V gene TRBV9 combines with J gene TRBJ2-2; 7 nucleotides agree with TRBD2. Germline trimming cut 2 bases from V and 4 bases from J; bases unmatched to any gene: 11. Germline V gene lookup returns CDR1 SGDLS and CDR2 YYNGEE. The CDR3 spans 17 residues. CDR3 DNA sequence: TGTGCCAGCAGCGTCAAGCGGGGACGGTCGGGCACCGGGGAGCTGTTTTTT. Translating it yields CASSVKRGRSGTGELFF.

The J gene is TRBJ2-3, the V gene TRBV28; D perhaps matches TRBD2 (5 bases). V was clipped by 7 bases and J by 7 bases, with 9 bases between them. Germline CDR1 and CDR2: MDHEN and SYDVKM. CDR3 length equals 11 residues. As DNA, the CDR3 is TGTGCCAGCATCCGGGGTTATACGCAGTATTTT. Translating it yields CASIRGYTQYF.

This clone has only a few counts. The rearrangement joins TRBV7-2 to TRBJ1-5, with D unclear. The CDR3 loop spans 15 amino acids. The germline CDR1 and CDR2 sequences are SGHTA and FQGNSA. Trimming took off 3 bases at V and 2 bases at J, with 11 bases between the two ends. CDR3 sequence: CASSLGFMGNQPQHF. CDR3 DNA sequence: TGTGCCAGCAGCTTGGGCTTCATGGGCAATCAGCCCCAGCATTTT. The full variable domain, with the rest looked up from reference TRBV7-2 and TRBJ1-5, is GAGVSQSPSNKVTEKGKDVELRCDPISGHTALYWYRQSLGQGLEFLIYFQGNSAPDKSGLPSDRFSAERTGGSVSTLTIQRTQQEDSAVYLCASSLGFMGNQPQHFGDGTRLSIL.

V and J are TRBV29-1 and TRBJ1-1; D may be TRBD1 (5 bases). From germline, CDR1 is SQVTM and CDR2 ANQGSEA. CDR3 size: 14 residues. Trimming shortened V by 1 base and J by 5 bases, and 14 bases separated the two germline ends. The CDR3 loop is CSVEGATVTTEAFF. The CDR3, as DNA: TGCAGCGTTGAAGGGGCGACAGTCACTACTGAAGCTTTCTTT.

The J gene is TRBJ1-5, the V gene TRBV5-6; D not certain. Germline V gives CDR1 SGHDT, CDR2 YYEEEE. The CDR3 loop spans 15 amino acids. V was pared by 0 bases and J by 0 bases, with 7 bases between. The CDR3 DNA reads TGTGCCAGCAGCTTGGGTCAGTATAGCAATCAGCCCCAGCATTTT. Translation: CASSLGQYSNQPQHF.

This clone was counted only a few times. The V gene is TRBV6-1, the J gene TRBJ1-5, with no clear D. The V gene's germline CDR1 is MNHNS and CDR2 SASEGT. This CDR3 has 13 amino acids. Trimming removed 1 base from V and 7 bases from J, with 8 bases in between. This CDR3 is CASSEGRAQPQHF. In nucleotides, the CDR3 is TGTGCCAGCAGTGAAGGAAGGGCCCAGCCCCAGCATTTT.

This clone was seen just once. The chain is built from TRBV5-1 and TRBJ2-7; D is undetermined. With 3 bases removed from V and 6 bases from J, the gap between germline ends came to 7 bases. The CDR3 is 11 amino acids. CDR1 is SGHRS, CDR2 YFSETQ, per germline. The DNA for the CDR3 is TGCGCCAGCAGCTCGGGTCCCGAGCAGTACTTC. This gives the protein CASSSGPEQYF.

This clone has only a few counts. In DNA form, the CDR3 reads TGTGCCAGCAGCGTAGGGTCCGGCGGAATCTACGAGCAGTACTTC. This sequence encodes CASSVGSGGIYEQYF. This chain uses TRBV7-3 with TRBJ2-7; no reliable D call. The germline CDR1 and CDR2 sequences are SGHTA and FQGTGA. The CDR3 consists of 15 residues. V was clipped by 5 bases and J by 3 bases, with 17 bases between them.

The V and J genes are TRBV7-9 and TRBJ1-3; tentative D call: TRBD1 (5 bases). V lost 1 base to trimming and J lost 0 bases, with 13 bases between them. The CDR3 contains 17 residues. Germline-derived CDR1 and CDR2 are SEHNR and FQNEAQ (reference sequence). CDR3 in amino acids: CASSLGLPGLSGNTIYF. DNA for the CDR3: TGTGCCAGCAGCTTAGGTCTGCCGGGACTCTCTGGAAACACCATATATTTT.

The chain combines TRBV18 with TRBJ2-3; unclear D gene. Germline CDR1 is KGHSH and CDR2 is LQKENI. V lost 3 bases and J lost 4, with 5 bases in between. CDR3 length: 12 amino acids. DNA of the CDR3: TGTGCCAGCTCACCGCTGCCAGATACGCAGTATTTT. Protein sequence: CASSPLPDTQYF.